This T cell receptor (beta chain) was profiled in a study of cytomegalovirus exposure and HLA in healthy donors. Details on this clone: Its antigen remains unidentified.

In the PCR, 60 Vbeta and 13 Jbeta primers were used. Clones were sequenced by immunoSEQ multiplex PCR, and TCRdb holds only the in-frame ones, with some missing. This table holds fewer than 200,000 clones, approximately 84% found once. Germline V CDR1 and CDR2: SGHTA, FQGNSA. The CDR3 sequence is 16 residues long. Trimming removed 1 base from V and 5 bases from J, with 15 bases in between. Broader study findings: A previous analysis found most TCR beta V segments productive roughly 87% or roughly 30% of the time.

This sequence was found in a girl less than two years old in good health and CMV-seronegative. The V call is TRBV7-2, the J call TRBJ1-5; no clear D gene. The specimen was PBMCs. This CDR3 is CASSLVAGIEDQPQHF. In nucleotides, the CDR3 is TGTGCCAGCAGCTTAGTTGCCGGGATCGAAGATCAGCCCCAGCATTTT.